These 9 T cell receptor beta chains came from one sample sequenced in a study of CD8 T cells in Susac syndrome. The RNA input was about 0.45 to 1 ug, and it was reverse transcribed with random hexamers. MiXCR, run by TCRdb on the immunoSEQ multiplex PCR reads, gives a single entry per CDR3 protein. The data show about 130,000 distinct CDR3 sequences, around 96% seen once. The sample taken for sequencing was CD4+ T cells from PBMCs. These receptors were taken from a human donor in good health.

The chain combines TRBV11-2 with TRBJ2-7, with 9 bases identical to TRBD2. CDR1 is SGHAT, CDR2 FQNNGV, per germline. V shed 5 bases and J 0 bases; nucleotides not matched to a gene: 8. This CDR3 region has 16 residues. This chain's CDR3 is CASSPKNSGSSYEQYF. In DNA, the CDR3 is TGTGCCAGCAGCCCGAAGAATAGCGGGAGCTCCTACGAGCAGTACTTC. Full variable domain (rest looked up from reference TRBV11-2 and TRBJ2-7): EAGVAQSPRYKIIEKRQSVAFWCNPISGHATLYWYQQILGQGPKLLIQFQNNGVVDDSQLPKDRFSAERLKGVDSTLKIQPAKLEDSAVYLCASSPKNSGSSYEQYFGPGTRLTVT.

J is TRBJ1-1 and V is TRBV20-1, with TRBD1 identical over 8 bases. There are 15 residues in the CDR3. CDR1 is DFQATT, CDR2 SNEGSKA, per germline (reference sequence). V shed 1 base, J shed 4 bases, and the junction held 8 bases outside the gene matches. CDR3 region: CSARGVYRGVTEAFF. The CDR3 DNA is TGCAGTGCTAGAGGGGTTTACAGGGGGGTCACTGAAGCTTTCTTT.

This clonotype has just one count. The rearrangement joins TRBV29-1 to TRBJ2-5; D unresolved. Trimming pared 4 bases from V and 1 base from J, leaving 10 bases between. The CDR3 covers 13 residues. Germline V gene data show CDR1 as SQVTM and CDR2 as ANQGSEA. The CDR3 DNA sequence: TGCAGCGTTGCCGTACGGTTCCAAGAGACCCAGTACTTC. Translation: CSVAVRFQETQYF.

This clonotype was observed a single time. The chain joins TRBV25-1 to TRBJ2-1; tentatively, D is TRBD2 (7 bases). The CDR3 has 16 residues. The ends were cut back, 2 bases at V and 4 bases at J, with 15 bases in the middle. Germline V lookup: CDR1 MGHDK, CDR2 SYGVNS. The CDR3 reads CASSEQGGARYNEQFF. The CDR3, as DNA: TGTGCCAGCAGTGAACAAGGGGGGGCGAGGTACAATGAGCAGTTCTTC.

The chain employs TRBV2 and TRBJ2-3, with 7 bases identical to TRBD2. CDR1 and CDR2 (germline): SNHLY, FYNNEI. The ends lost 7 bases at V and 1 base at J; junction bases unmatched: 8. This CDR3 is 15 amino acids long. The CDR3: CASNKAGAGTDTQYF. DNA for the CDR3: TGTGCCAGCAATAAGGCGGGAGCGGGCACAGATACGCAGTATTTT.

J is TRBJ1-1 and V is TRBV3-1, with unresolved D. The CDR3 length is 12 residues. Germline V gene data show CDR1 as LGHDT and CDR2 as YNNKEL (reference sequence). V was cut by 3 bases and J by 7 bases, with 9 bases left in between. CDR3 in DNA: TGTGCCAGCAGCCACCCGCACAGTGAAGCTTTCTTT. It is translated as CASSHPHSEAFF. The variable domain in full, with the rest retrieved from reference TRBV3-1 and TRBJ1-1, is DTAVSQTPKYLVTQMGNDKSIKCEQNLGHDTMYWYKQDSKKFLKIMFSYNNKELIINETVPNRFSPKSPDKAHLNLHINSLELGDSAVYFCASSHPHSEAFFGQGTRLTVV.

The chain couples TRBV7-2 to TRBJ2-6, with D possibly being TRBD1 or TRBD2 (5 bases each). V lost 5 bases and J 12 bases, leaving 11 bases between the germline ends. The CDR3 loop spans 12 amino acids. CDR1 is SGHTA and CDR2 is FQGNSA in the germline V gene. CDR3 nucleotide sequence: TGTGCCAGCAGCCCGGGGCAGGTCGTCCTGACTTTC. Its translation is CASSPGQVVLTF.

The V gene is TRBV30, the J gene TRBJ1-2; possible D gene TRBD1, 6 bases. Germline V lookup: CDR1 GTSNPN, CDR2 SVGIG (reference sequence). This CDR3 contains 11 residues. V gave up 0 bases and J gave up 11 bases, with 10 bases separating them. This CDR3 is CAWSVGQQYTF. CDR3 sequence (DNA): TGTGCCTGGAGTGTTGGACAGCAATACACCTTC.

V and J are TRBV7-9 and TRBJ2-3; D is uncertain. The germline V gene has CDR1 SEHNR and CDR2 FQNEAQ (reference sequence). The CDR3 has 11 amino acids. The ends were cut back, 5 bases at V and 6 bases at J, with 6 bases in the middle. CDR3 DNA: TGTGCCAGCAGCCAAGAGGATACGCAGTATTTT. This codes for CASSQEDTQYF. The full variable domain, completed using reference TRBV7-9 and TRBJ2-3, is DTGVSQNPRHKITKRGQNVTFRCDPISEHNRLYWYRQTLGQGPEFLTYFQNEAQLEKSRLLSDRFSAERPKGSFSTLEIQRTEQGDSAMYLCASSQEDTQYFGPGTRLTVL.